A selection of T cell receptor beta chains follows, all from one sample in a study of T cell responses to AZD1222 COVID-19 vaccine. Sequencing was performed with immunoSEQ multiplex PCR; in TCRdb, only in-frame clones are kept and a portion is missing. The repertoire holds about 180,000 clones, with roughly 91% as singletons. This sample comprised peripheral blood, obtained 28 days after the second AZD1222 dose. The origin of the receptors is an adult who received the AZD1222 COVID-19 vaccine. CDR3s include the opening cysteine and the closing phenylalanine or tryptophan. The order of the fields is V gene, D gene, clone size, J gene, CDR3 DNA, CDR3 protein. The D gene is left open where the match is weak. Where a row states a size, it is once, few, many or the class of an expanded clone; other rows omit it.

v_gene: TRBV27; d_gene: .; abundance: .; j_gene: TRBJ1-2; CDR3nt: TGTGCCAGCAGTTCGCACAGGGTGAATAGCTATGGCTACACCTTC; CDR3aa: CASSSHRVNSYGYTF
v_gene: TRBV30; d_gene: .; abundance: .; j_gene: TRBJ1-4; CDR3nt: TGTGCCTGGAGCTTGGCGGATGAAAAACTGTTTTTT; CDR3aa: CAWSLADEKLFF
v_gene: TRBV16; d_gene: .; abundance: .; j_gene: TRBJ1-1; CDR3nt: TGTGCCAGCAGCCAATCTCGAGTAACTGAAGCTTTCTTT; CDR3aa: CASSQSRVTEAFF
v_gene: TRBV5-6; d_gene: TRBD1; abundance: few; j_gene: TRBJ1-1; CDR3nt: TGTGCCAGCAGCTACGGGACAGGACTGAACACTGAAGCTTTCTTT; CDR3aa: CASSYGTGLNTEAFF
v_gene: TRBV27; d_gene: .; abundance: .; j_gene: TRBJ1-5; CDR3nt: TGTGCCAGCAGTAGACCGGACAAGGGGTGTCGCAATCAGCCCCAGCATTTT; CDR3aa: CASSRPDKGCRNQPQHF
v_gene: TRBV29-1; d_gene: TRBD2; abundance: .; j_gene: TRBJ2-3; CDR3nt: TGCAGCGTTGAAACGGCGGGGGCAGATACGCAGTATTTT; CDR3aa: CSVETAGADTQYF
v_gene: TRBV5-1; d_gene: .; abundance: few; j_gene: TRBJ1-4; CDR3nt: TGCGCCAGCAGCCCCGGACGGGGGGATGAAAAACTGTTTTTT; CDR3aa: CASSPGRGDEKLFF
v_gene: TRBV5-1; d_gene: TRBD2; abundance: .; j_gene: TRBJ2-1; CDR3nt: TGCGCCAGCAGCCGAAAGCTAGCGGGGGAGGGTAATGAGCAGTTCTTC; CDR3aa: CASSRKLAGEGNEQFF
v_gene: TRBV12-3/TRBV12-4; d_gene: .; abundance: .; j_gene: TRBJ1-1; CDR3nt: TGTGCCAGCAGGATTAACACTGAAGCTTTCTTT; CDR3aa: CASRINTEAFF
v_gene: TRBV7-9; d_gene: TRBD1; abundance: .; j_gene: TRBJ1-2; CDR3nt: TGTGCCAGCAGCTTACCGTATATTGACAGGGATGCTGGCTACACCTTC; CDR3aa: CASSLPYIDRDAGYTF
v_gene: TRBV4-3; d_gene: .; abundance: once; j_gene: TRBJ1-4; CDR3nt: TGCGCCAGCAGCCAAGATTGGGGATGGATTGAAAAACTGTTTTTT; CDR3aa: CASSQDWGWIEKLFF
v_gene: TRBV4-3; d_gene: TRBD2; abundance: .; j_gene: TRBJ2-3; CDR3nt: TGCGCCAGCAGCCAGAACCTAATATACGGACTAGCGGGTGGTAGCACAGATACGCAGTATTTT; CDR3aa: CASSQNLIYGLAGGSTDTQYF
v_gene: TRBV3-1/TRBV3-2; d_gene: .; abundance: .; j_gene: TRBJ2-7; CDR3nt: TGTGCCAGCACTATTGGGGCTCGAGGCTACGAGCAGTACTTC; CDR3aa: CASTIGARGYEQYF
v_gene: TRBV28; d_gene: .; abundance: .; j_gene: TRBJ2-7; CDR3nt: TGTGCCACCCGCCCGGGAGTTCTAACGACCCACGAGCAGTACTTC; CDR3aa: CATRPGVLTTHEQYF
v_gene: TRBV11-3; d_gene: .; abundance: .; j_gene: TRBJ2-7; CDR3nt: TGTGCCAGCAGCTTAGGGGCAGCCTCCTACGAGCAGTACTTC; CDR3aa: CASSLGAASYEQYF
v_gene: TRBV6-6; d_gene: .; abundance: .; j_gene: TRBJ1-1; CDR3nt: TGTGCCAGCAGTTACTCGAATCTGATTAACACTGAAGCTTTCTTT; CDR3aa: CASSYSNLINTEAFF
v_gene: TRBV6-1; d_gene: TRBD1; abundance: .; j_gene: TRBJ2-3; CDR3nt: TGTGCCAGCAGTGCTACAGGGGGCCTGAGCACAGATACGCAGTATTTT; CDR3aa: CASSATGGLSTDTQYF
v_gene: TRBV2; d_gene: .; abundance: .; j_gene: TRBJ2-1; CDR3nt: TGTGCCAGCAGTGAACTTGACGATGAGCAGTTCTTC; CDR3aa: CASSELDDEQFF
v_gene: TRBV12-3/TRBV12-4; d_gene: .; abundance: once; j_gene: TRBJ1-4; CDR3nt: TGTGCCAGCAGTCTATCCAATGAAAAACTGTTTTTT; CDR3aa: CASSLSNEKLFF
v_gene: TRBV12-3/TRBV12-4; d_gene: .; abundance: .; j_gene: TRBJ2-2; CDR3nt: TGTGCCAGCAGTTTAATGCCCGGGGAGCTGTTTTTT; CDR3aa: CASSLMPGELFF
v_gene: TRBV18; d_gene: TRBD2; abundance: once; j_gene: TRBJ2-1; CDR3nt: TGTGCCAGCTCACCAGGCGGGCCGGGAGGGGGCAATGAGCAGTTCTTC; CDR3aa: CASSPGGPGGGNEQFF
v_gene: TRBV10-3; d_gene: .; abundance: .; j_gene: TRBJ1-6; CDR3nt: TGTGCCATCAGCCCCGGGGAGGGGTTTTCACCCCTCCACTTT; CDR3aa: CAISPGEGFSPLHF
v_gene: TRBV5-1; d_gene: .; abundance: .; j_gene: TRBJ2-5; CDR3nt: TGCGCCAGCAGCTTGGGATCCTCGAGGGCCACAAGAGAGACCCAGTACTTC; CDR3aa: CASSLGSSRATRETQYF
v_gene: TRBV24-1; d_gene: .; abundance: .; j_gene: TRBJ1-2; CDR3nt: TGTGCCACCAGTGACACCTTTGGCTACACCTTC; CDR3aa: CATSDTFGYTF
v_gene: TRBV25-1; d_gene: .; abundance: .; j_gene: TRBJ2-5; CDR3nt: TGTGCCAGCAGTGAACTCGACAGACTCCAAGAGACCCAGTACTTC; CDR3aa: CASSELDRLQETQYF
v_gene: TRBV3-1/TRBV3-2; d_gene: .; abundance: .; j_gene: TRBJ1-6; CDR3nt: TGTGCCAGCAGCCCACCAGGGAGGTACGCTTCACCCCTCCACTTT; CDR3aa: CASSPPGRYASPLHF
v_gene: TRBV5-1; d_gene: .; abundance: .; j_gene: TRBJ2-7; CDR3nt: TGCGCCAGCAGCTTGGTAAAGGGCTACGAGCAGTACTTC; CDR3aa: CASSLVKGYEQYF
v_gene: TRBV6-6; d_gene: TRBD1; abundance: .; j_gene: TRBJ1-2; CDR3nt: TGTGCCAGCAGTTACCTGAGCCGGGACAGCGGCTACACCTTC; CDR3aa: CASSYLSRDSGYTF
v_gene: TRBV18; d_gene: .; abundance: .; j_gene: TRBJ1-2; CDR3nt: TGTGCCAGCCTAGCTGGGCAGGGAAGCTATGGCTACACCTTC; CDR3aa: CASLAGQGSYGYTF
v_gene: TRBV5-4; d_gene: TRBD1; abundance: .; j_gene: TRBJ2-5; CDR3nt: TGTGCCAGCAGCTTGGCCTTGCAGGGGGCTCTTGGTCAGTACTTC; CDR3aa: CASSLALQGALGQYF
v_gene: TRBV28; d_gene: TRBD1; abundance: .; j_gene: TRBJ2-7; CDR3nt: TGTGCCAGCAGTTCCGAGGGGGCAGGAACCTACGAGCAGTACTTC; CDR3aa: CASSSEGAGTYEQYF
v_gene: TRBV11-2; d_gene: .; abundance: .; j_gene: TRBJ1-3; CDR3nt: TGTGCCAGCAGCGGCGGACAGTCTGGAAACACCATATATTTT; CDR3aa: CASSGGQSGNTIYF
v_gene: TRBV6-6; d_gene: .; abundance: .; j_gene: TRBJ1-4; CDR3nt: TGTGCCAGCAGTCAAAATCTAGGGTCTAATGAAAAACTGTTTTTT; CDR3aa: CASSQNLGSNEKLFF
v_gene: TRBV5-1; d_gene: TRBD1; abundance: .; j_gene: TRBJ2-5; CDR3nt: TGCGCCAGCAGCCCCGGCCTCCGGGACAGAGAAGAGACCCAGTACTTC; CDR3aa: CASSPGLRDREETQYF
v_gene: TRBV4-1; d_gene: .; abundance: .; j_gene: TRBJ1-6; CDR3nt: TGCGCCAGCAGCCCCTGGGTAGGGAATAATTCACCCCTCCACTTT; CDR3aa: CASSPWVGNNSPLHF
v_gene: TRBV25-1; d_gene: TRBD2; abundance: .; j_gene: TRBJ2-5; CDR3nt: TGTGCCAGCAGCTCCGGGACTAGCGGGGGCGTCAGGTGGACCCAGTACTTC; CDR3aa: CASSSGTSGGVRWTQYF
v_gene: TRBV5-1; d_gene: .; abundance: .; j_gene: TRBJ1-1; CDR3nt: TGCGCCAGCAGCTTGGGGGCAGGGTACATGAACACTGAAGCTTTCTTT; CDR3aa: CASSLGAGYMNTEAFF
v_gene: TRBV3-1/TRBV3-2; d_gene: .; abundance: .; j_gene: TRBJ1-2; CDR3nt: TGTGCCAGCAGCCAAACGACAGGCGATGGCTACACCTTC; CDR3aa: CASSQTTGDGYTF
v_gene: TRBV24-1; d_gene: TRBD2; abundance: .; j_gene: TRBJ2-3; CDR3nt: TGTGCCACCAGTGACCTGGGACTAGCGGGAGGGCCGGGCACAGATACGCAGTATTTT; CDR3aa: CATSDLGLAGGPGTDTQYF
v_gene: TRBV7-8; d_gene: .; abundance: .; j_gene: TRBJ1-2; CDR3nt: TGTGCCAGCAGCTTAGATAGGGCCGTGGCTGGCTACACCTTC; CDR3aa: CASSLDRAVAGYTF
v_gene: TRBV18; d_gene: .; abundance: .; j_gene: TRBJ1-2; CDR3nt: TGTGCCAGCAGGGAGGGTTCTGGCTACACCTTC; CDR3aa: CASREGSGYTF
v_gene: TRBV19; d_gene: TRBD1; abundance: .; j_gene: TRBJ1-2; CDR3nt: TGTGCCAGTACCGAGGACAGGGCTTCACCCTCCCCCTATGGCTACACCTTC; CDR3aa: CASTEDRASPSPYGYTF
v_gene: TRBV19; d_gene: .; abundance: .; j_gene: TRBJ2-1; CDR3nt: TGTGCCAGTAGTATTGAGGGTAAGGCGTCCTACAATGAGCAGTTCTTC; CDR3aa: CASSIEGKASYNEQFF
v_gene: TRBV27; d_gene: .; abundance: .; j_gene: TRBJ2-1; CDR3nt: TGTGCCAGCAGTTTGTCGCTAGCCCACAAAGTTGAGCAGTTCTTC; CDR3aa: CASSLSLAHKVEQFF
v_gene: TRBV5-1; d_gene: .; abundance: .; j_gene: TRBJ2-7; CDR3nt: TGCGCCAGCAGCTTGGAGGGGTTCTCCTACGAGCAGTACTTC; CDR3aa: CASSLEGFSYEQYF
v_gene: TRBV6-5; d_gene: .; abundance: .; j_gene: TRBJ1-4; CDR3nt: TGTGCCAGCAGTTACTCGCAGGGTGCTAATGAAAAACTGTTTTTT; CDR3aa: CASSYSQGANEKLFF
v_gene: TRBV30; d_gene: .; abundance: .; j_gene: TRBJ1-4; CDR3nt: TGTGCCTGGAAGTCGAGCAGGGCCTCTGAAAAACTGTTTTTT; CDR3aa: CAWKSSRASEKLFF
v_gene: TRBV19; d_gene: TRBD1; abundance: few; j_gene: TRBJ2-7; CDR3nt: TGTGCCAGTAGTATTGGGACAGGGAATTACGAGCAGTACTTC; CDR3aa: CASSIGTGNYEQYF
v_gene: TRBV11-2; d_gene: .; abundance: .; j_gene: TRBJ1-3; CDR3nt: TGTGCCAGCAGCTTAGCGGCTGGATATGGAAACACCATATATTTT; CDR3aa: CASSLAAGYGNTIYF
v_gene: TRBV5-1; d_gene: .; abundance: .; j_gene: TRBJ1-1; CDR3nt: TGCGCCAGCAGCTTAGAAATCGGGGGAAACACTGAAGCTTTCTTT; CDR3aa: CASSLEIGGNTEAFF
v_gene: TRBV30; d_gene: .; abundance: .; j_gene: TRBJ2-4; CDR3nt: TGTGCCTGGAGTGTGGGCGGGACTGAGAAAAACATTCAGTACTTC; CDR3aa: CAWSVGGTEKNIQYF
v_gene: TRBV10-2; d_gene: .; abundance: .; j_gene: TRBJ1-5; CDR3nt: TGCGCCAGCAGTGAGGCAGAAAGACGGGCTTATAGCAATCAGCCCCAGCATTTT; CDR3aa: CASSEAERRAYSNQPQHF
v_gene: TRBV7-3; d_gene: .; abundance: .; j_gene: TRBJ2-5; CDR3nt: TGTGCCAGCAGCTTAACCCCTAAAGAGACCCAGTACTTC; CDR3aa: CASSLTPKETQYF
v_gene: TRBV19; d_gene: .; abundance: .; j_gene: TRBJ2-5; CDR3nt: TGTGCCAGTAGTATCAGCGTCCAAGGGGAGACCCAGTACTTC; CDR3aa: CASSISVQGETQYF
v_gene: TRBV4-1; d_gene: .; abundance: .; j_gene: TRBJ1-2; CDR3nt: TGCGCCAGCAGCCAAGAATCTCCGGGTATCTATGGCTACACCTTC; CDR3aa: CASSQESPGIYGYTF
v_gene: TRBV20-1; d_gene: .; abundance: .; j_gene: TRBJ1-5; CDR3nt: TGCAGTGCTGGGGACTTCCAGCATTTT; CDR3aa: CSAGDFQHF
v_gene: TRBV15; d_gene: .; abundance: .; j_gene: TRBJ2-6; CDR3nt: TGTGCCACCAGCAGATACGGCTATTGGGGGAGCCAATTCTCTGGGGCCAACGTCCTGACTTTC; CDR3aa: CATSRYGYWGSQFSGANVLTF
v_gene: TRBV7-9; d_gene: TRBD2; abundance: few; j_gene: TRBJ2-1; CDR3nt: TGTGCCAGCAGCTTTAGCGGGAGCTCCTACAATGAGCAGTTCTTC; CDR3aa: CASSFSGSSYNEQFF
v_gene: TRBV5-4; d_gene: .; abundance: once; j_gene: TRBJ2-3; CDR3nt: TGTGCCAGCAGCTCCGATAGGACTGATCATACGCAGTATTTT; CDR3aa: CASSSDRTDHTQYF
v_gene: TRBV3-1/TRBV3-2; d_gene: .; abundance: .; j_gene: TRBJ1-6; CDR3nt: TGTGCCAGCAGCCAAGGGAATTCACCCCTCCACTTT; CDR3aa: CASSQGNSPLHF